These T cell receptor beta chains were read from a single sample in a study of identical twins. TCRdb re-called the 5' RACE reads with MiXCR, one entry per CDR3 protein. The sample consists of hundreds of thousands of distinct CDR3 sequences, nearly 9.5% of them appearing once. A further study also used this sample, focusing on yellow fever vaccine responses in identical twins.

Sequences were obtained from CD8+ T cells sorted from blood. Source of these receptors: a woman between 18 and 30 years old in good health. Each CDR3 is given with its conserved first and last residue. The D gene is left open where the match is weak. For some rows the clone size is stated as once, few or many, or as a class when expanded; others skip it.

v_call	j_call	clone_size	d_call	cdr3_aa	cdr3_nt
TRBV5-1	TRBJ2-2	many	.	CASTNTNTGELFF	TGCGCCAGCACTAATACGAACACCGGGGAGCTGTTTTTT
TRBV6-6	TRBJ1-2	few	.	CASRPTSDYGYTF	TGTGCCAGCAGGCCAACCTCGGACTATGGCTACACCTTC
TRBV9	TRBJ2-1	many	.	CASSSAPGGNEQFF	TGTGCCAGCAGCTCCGCGCCCGGAGGCAATGAGCAGTTCTTC
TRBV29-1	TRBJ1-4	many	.	CSVLSATNEKLFF	TGCAGCGTGCTATCCGCAACTAATGAAAAACTGTTTTTT
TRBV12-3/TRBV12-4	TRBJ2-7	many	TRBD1	CASSTDRADYEQYF	TGTGCCAGCAGTACTGACAGGGCCGACTACGAGCAGTACTTC
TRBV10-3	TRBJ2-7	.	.	CASRGWTDNYEQYF	TGTGCCAGTCGGGGGTGGACGGACAACTACGAGCAGTACTTC
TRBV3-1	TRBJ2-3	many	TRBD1	CASSQTDDRAVIRNTQYF	TGTGCCAGCAGCCAGACCGACGACAGGGCGGTGATTCGAAATACGCAGTATTTT
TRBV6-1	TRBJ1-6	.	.	CASSESLLYNSPLHF	TGTGCCAGCAGTGAATCACTGCTTTATAATTCACCCCTCCACTTT
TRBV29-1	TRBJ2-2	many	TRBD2	CSVDLAGSTGELFF	TGCAGCGTTGACTTAGCGGGGAGCACCGGGGAGCTGTTTTTT
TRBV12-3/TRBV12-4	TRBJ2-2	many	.	CASSWGHTGELFF	TGTGCCAGCAGCTGGGGACACACCGGGGAGCTGTTTTTT
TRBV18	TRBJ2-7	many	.	CASSPPPGRNEQYF	TGTGCCAGCTCACCACCGCCGGGGCGGAACGAGCAGTACTTC
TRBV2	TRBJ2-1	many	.	CGGKDYNEQFF	TGTGGCGGGAAGGATTACAATGAGCAGTTCTTC
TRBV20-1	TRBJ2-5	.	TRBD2	CSARDGRLAGRQETQYF	TGCAGTGCTAGAGATGGAAGGCTAGCGGGAAGACAAGAGACCCAGTACTTC
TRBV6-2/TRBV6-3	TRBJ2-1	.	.	CASRAFGQHLGNEQFF	TGTGCCAGCAGAGCATTTGGACAGCATCTTGGCAATGAGCAGTTCTTC
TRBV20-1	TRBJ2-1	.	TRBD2	CSARDQGTSGLEQFF	TGCAGTGCTAGAGACCAGGGGACTAGCGGGTTAGAGCAGTTCTTC
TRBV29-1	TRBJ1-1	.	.	CSVVAGGYTEAFF	TGCAGCGTTGTGGCCGGGGGCTACACTGAAGCTTTCTTT
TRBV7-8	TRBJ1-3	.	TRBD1	CASSLEGQATSGNTIYF	TGTGCCAGCAGCTTAGAGGGACAGGCGACCTCTGGAAACACCATATATTTT
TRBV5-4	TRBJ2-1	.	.	CASSSQVGSYNEQFF	TGTGCCAGCAGCTCCCAGGTTGGCTCCTACAATGAGCAGTTCTTC
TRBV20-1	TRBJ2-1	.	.	CSASTDRYNEQFF	TGCAGTGCTAGCACAGACAGATACAATGAGCAGTTCTTC
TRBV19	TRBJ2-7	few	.	CASSIGAGTSYEQYF	TGTGCCAGTAGTATAGGGGCGGGAACTTCCTACGAGCAGTACTTC
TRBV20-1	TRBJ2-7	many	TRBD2	CSARTSGSGYEQYF	TGCAGTGCAAGGACTAGCGGGAGTGGGTACGAGCAGTACTTC
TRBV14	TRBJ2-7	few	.	CASSQLYEQYF	TGTGCCAGCAGCCAGTTATACGAGCAGTACTTC
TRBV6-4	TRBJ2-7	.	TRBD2	CASSAGLAGVYEQYF	TGTGCCAGCAGTGCCGGACTAGCGGGGGTCTACGAGCAGTACTTC
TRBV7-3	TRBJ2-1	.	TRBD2	CASSLDRGDYNEQFF	TGTGCCAGCAGCTTAGACCGGGGGGATTACAATGAGCAGTTCTTC
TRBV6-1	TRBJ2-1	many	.	CASSERGDYNEQFF	TGTGCCAGCAGTGAAAGGGGGGACTACAATGAGCAGTTCTTC
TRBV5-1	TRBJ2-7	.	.	CASRGSNSYEQYF	TGCGCCAGCAGGGGCTCAAACTCCTACGAGCAGTACTTC
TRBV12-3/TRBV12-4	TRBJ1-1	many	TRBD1	CASSVGTAIEAFF	TGTGCCAGCAGTGTCGGGACAGCGATTGAAGCTTTCTTT
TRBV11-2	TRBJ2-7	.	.	CASSLSHAAYEQYF	TGTGCCAGCAGCTTATCACACGCCGCCTACGAGCAGTACTTC
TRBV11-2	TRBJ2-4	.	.	CASSLGGMGENIQYF	TGTGCCAGCAGCTTAGGGGGAATGGGGGAAAACATTCAGTACTTC
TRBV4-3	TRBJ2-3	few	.	CASSQEIRSTDTQYF	TGCGCCAGCAGCCAAGAGATACGGAGCACAGATACGCAGTATTTT
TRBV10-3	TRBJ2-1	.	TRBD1	CAIRPTGVSHNEQFF	TGTGCCATCAGACCGACAGGGGTTTCCCACAATGAGCAGTTCTTC
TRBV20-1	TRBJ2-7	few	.	CSARDSLGPYEQYF	TGCAGTGCTAGGGACAGCTTGGGACCCTACGAGCAGTACTTC
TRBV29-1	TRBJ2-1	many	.	CSVESGVKTTSNEQFF	TGCAGCGTTGAGAGTGGGGTCAAGACTACCTCCAATGAGCAGTTCTTC
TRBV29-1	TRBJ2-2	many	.	CSVGGDGELFF	TGCAGCGTTGGGGGAGACGGGGAGCTGTTTTTT
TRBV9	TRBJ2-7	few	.	CASSVGFRDFEGTYEQYF	TGTGCCAGCAGCGTAGGTTTTAGGGACTTTGAGGGGACCTACGAGCAGTACTTC
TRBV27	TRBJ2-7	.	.	CASSFGGSITF	TGTGCCAGCAGTTTTGGGGGAAGCATTACCTTC
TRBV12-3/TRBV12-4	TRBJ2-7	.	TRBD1	CASRGTVLEQYF	TGTGCCAGCAGGGGGACAGTCTTGGAGCAGTACTTC
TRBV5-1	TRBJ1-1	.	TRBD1	CASSPVGTGRTEAFF	TGCGCCAGCAGCCCCGTTGGGACAGGTCGCACTGAAGCTTTCTTT
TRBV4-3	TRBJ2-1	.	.	CASSQDGSYNEQFF	TGCGCCAGCAGCCAAGATGGCAGTTACAATGAGCAGTTCTTC
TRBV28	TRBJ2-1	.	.	CASSFPQLYNEQFF	TGTGCCAGCAGTTTCCCACAGTTATACAATGAGCAGTTCTTC
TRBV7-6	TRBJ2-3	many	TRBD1	CASSLSRGMTDTQYF	TGTGCCAGCAGCTTAAGCAGGGGGATGACAGATACGCAGTATTTT
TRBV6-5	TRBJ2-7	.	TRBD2	CASSTRLAGASSSYEQYF	TGTGCCAGCAGTACTAGACTAGCGGGAGCTTCGAGCTCCTACGAGCAGTACTTC
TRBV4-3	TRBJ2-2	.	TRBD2	CASSQASGSGELFF	TGCGCCAGCAGCCAAGCTAGCGGGTCCGGGGAGCTGTTTTTT
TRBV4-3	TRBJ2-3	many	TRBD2	CASSQDSGLAGADTQYF	TGCGCCAGCAGCCAAGATTCCGGACTAGCGGGAGCGGATACGCAGTATTTT
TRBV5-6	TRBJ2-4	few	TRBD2	CASGSGGGENIQYF	TGTGCCAGTGGGTCCGGGGGGGGAGAAAACATTCAGTACTTC
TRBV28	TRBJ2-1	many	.	CASRYLYNEQFF	TGTGCCAGCAGATATCTCTACAATGAGCAGTTCTTC
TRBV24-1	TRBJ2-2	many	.	CATSDGRVDAGELFF	TGTGCCACCAGTGATGGCAGGGTCGATGCCGGGGAGCTGTTTTTT
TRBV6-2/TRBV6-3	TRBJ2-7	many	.	CASGVSFYEQYF	TGTGCCAGCGGGGTGAGTTTCTACGAGCAGTACTTC
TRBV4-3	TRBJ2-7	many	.	CASSQEAGYYEQYF	TGCGCCAGCAGCCAAGAGGCAGGATACTACGAGCAGTACTTC
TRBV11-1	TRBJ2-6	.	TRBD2	CASSPERLAGGPTGANVLTF	TGTGCCAGCAGCCCAGAGCGACTAGCGGGAGGGCCCACTGGGGCCAACGTCCTGACTTTC
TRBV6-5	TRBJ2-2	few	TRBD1	CASSYAGQATGELFF	TGTGCCAGCAGTTACGCGGGACAGGCGACCGGGGAGCTGTTTTTT
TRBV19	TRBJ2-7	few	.	CASSMVGYEQYF	TGTGCCAGTAGTATGGTGGGTTACGAGCAGTACTTC
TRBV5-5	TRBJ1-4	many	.	CASSFEFATNEKLFF	TGTGCCAGCAGCTTCGAATTCGCAACTAATGAAAAACTGTTTTTT
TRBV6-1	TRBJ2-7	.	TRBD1	CASSDWDRAYEQYF	TGTGCCAGCAGTGACTGGGACAGGGCCTACGAGCAGTACTTC
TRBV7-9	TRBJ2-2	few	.	CASSLGVPRASTGELFF	TGTGCCAGCAGCCTTGGGGTTCCCAGGGCGAGCACCGGGGAGCTGTTTTTT
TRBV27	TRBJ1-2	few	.	CASSLSYSAGAYTSNYGYTF	TGTGCCAGCAGTTTATCATACTCCGCAGGGGCGTATACTTCTAACTATGGCTACACCTTC